Below, 24 T cell receptor beta chains from the same sample are listed, as sequenced in a study of human T cells and chemical hapten exposure. TCRdb recomputed calls from the RACE reads with MiXCR, one row per CDR3 protein. Counted here are a few hundred thousand distinct CDR3 sequences, 7.7% occurring once; the ten biggest clones make up roughly 1.2%. Specified time point: pre-sensitization, week 0. Sample treatment: therapeutic diphenylcyclopropenone sensitization with weekly scalp DPC. The source material was whole blood, sampled in connection with sensitization to the hapten diphenylcyclopropenone (DPC). Receptors originate from a man between 18 and 29 years old with alopecia areata. Some clones in this sample may be carry-over from other donors' samples.

Ten or more counts support this clonotype. The chain has TRBV4-3 and TRBJ2-1, with 11 nucleotides matching TRBD2. Germline CDR1 reads LGHNA; CDR2 reads YSLEER. J was trimmed by 8 bases and V by 3 bases; bases with no gene match: 12. This CDR3 spans 17 amino acids. The CDR3: CASSHIVSGGVSDEQFF. In DNA form, the CDR3 reads TGCGCCAGCAGCCACATAGTTAGCGGGGGGGTATCTGATGAGCAGTTCTTC.

V and J are TRBV6-5 and TRBJ1-1, with 7 bases matching TRBD1. The V gene's germline CDR1 is MNHEY and CDR2 SVGAGI. The trim removed 6 bases at V and 1 base at J, leaving 14 bases unmatched. This CDR3 is built from 17 residues. The CDR3 sequence is CASSFTTGSPPNTEAFF. The DNA of the CDR3 is TGTGCCAGCAGCTTCACGACAGGGTCCCCACCGAACACTGAAGCTTTCTTT.

The gene calls are TRBV12-3 or TRBV12-4 and TRBJ2-2, with 8 bases lining up with TRBD2. The V gene end was trimmed by 4 bases and the J gene end by 4 bases; junction bases not matched to a gene: 5. The CDR3 covers 15 residues. CDR3 coding DNA: TGTGCCAGCAGTTCACCCGGGACTAGCACCGGGGAGCTGTTTTTT. Translating gives CASSSPGTSTGELFF.

This clonotype was counted at least ten times. J is TRBJ1-1 and V is TRBV7-3; D is unresolved. The CDR3 consists of 13 residues. V lost 4 bases and J 0 bases, leaving 6 bases between the germline ends. Germline lookup yields CDR1 SGHTA and CDR2 FQGTGA. The CDR3, as DNA: TGTGCCAGCAGCTCAACAGTGAACACTGAAGCTTTCTTT. Encoded protein: CASSSTVNTEAFF.

This clonotype was seen a handful of times. The chain combines TRBV5-5 with TRBJ2-2, with TRBD2 matching 8 bases. Germline lookup yields CDR1 SGHKS and CDR2 YYEKEE (reference sequence). The CDR3 length is 16 residues. J lost 1 base, V lost 0 bases, and 2 bases had no gene match. The CDR3 nucleotides are TGTGCCAGCAGCTTGGGTAGCGGGATGAACACCGGGGAGCTGTTTTTT. Translation gives CASSLGSGMNTGELFF.

This clonotype was seen repeatedly, ten times or more. The genes are TRBV29-1 and TRBJ1-3; unclear D gene. Germline V gives CDR1 SQVTM, CDR2 ANQGSEA. This CDR3 contains 13 residues. Between the trimmed V and J ends, which lost 4 bases and 2 bases, there was a span of 9 bases. The CDR3 region is CSVASTAGNTIYF. CDR3 DNA: TGCAGCGTTGCATCCACGGCTGGAAACACCATATATTTT. Variable domain in full (rest from reference TRBV29-1 and TRBJ1-3): SAVISQKPSRDICQRGTSLTIQCQVDSQVTMMFWYRQQPGQSLTLIATANQGSEATYESGFVIDKFPISRPNLTFSTLTVSNMSPEDSSIYLCSVASTAGNTIYFGEGSWLTVV.

This clonotype has ten or more counts. V gene TRBV12-3 or TRBV12-4 combines with J gene TRBJ1-2; 8 nucleotides align to TRBD1. Losses at the gene ends were 2 bases for V and 8 bases for J; bases not matched to a gene: 4. The CDR3 consists of 13 residues. The DNA of the CDR3 is TGTGCCAGCAGTTTAAGCGGACAGGGAGGCTACACCTTC. Protein sequence: CASSLSGQGGYTF.

This chain connects TRBV14 to TRBJ1-1; the D is unclear. The germline gives CDR1 SGHDN, CDR2 FVKESK. The CDR3 length is 15 residues. V shed 6 bases and J shed 11 bases, with 25 bases lying between them. CDR3 in amino acids: CASSSQAVEGGEAFF. The DNA for the CDR3 is TGTGCCAGCAGTAGCCAAGCCGTAGAGGGAGGTGAGGCTTTCTTT.

This clonotype has only a few counts. The CDR3 DNA reads as TGTGCCAGCAGTTCGGATTCCCAATATGGCTACACCTTC. It yields the protein CASSSDSQYGYTF. V gene TRBV11-2 combines with J gene TRBJ1-2, with D unresolved. The CDR3 is 13 amino acids. V lost 6 bases to trimming and J lost 5 bases, with 13 bases between them. Germline CDR1 SGHAT, CDR2 FQNNGV.

The chain carries TRBV7-2 and TRBJ1-6; possible D gene TRBD1, 5 bases. This CDR3 is built from 15 residues. V lost 6 bases and J 8 bases, leaving 17 bases between the germline ends. The V gene's germline CDR1 is SGHTA and CDR2 FQGNSA. CDR3 coding DNA: TGTGCCAGCAGGGTTACAGGCGGGTTTTATTCACCCCTCCACTTT. It yields the protein CASRVTGGFYSPLHF. The full variable domain, rest sourced from reference TRBV7-2 and TRBJ1-6, is GAGVSQSPSNKVTEKGKDVELRCDPISGHTALYWYRQSLGQGLEFLIYFQGNSAPDKSGLPSDRFSAERTGGSVSTLTIQRTQQEDSAVYLCASRVTGGFYSPLHFGNGTRLTVT.

Ten or more counts support this clonotype. V usage is TRBV11-1 and J usage is TRBJ2-1, with 9 bases matching TRBD2. The CDR3 runs to 15 residues. The germline V gene has CDR1 SGHAT and CDR2 FQDESV (reference sequence). Trimming cost V 2 bases and J 2 bases; bases outside gene matches: 1. The CDR3 is CASSLRTSAYNEQFF. CDR3 sequence (DNA): TGTGCCAGCAGCTTAAGGACTAGCGCCTACAATGAGCAGTTCTTC.

CDR3 sequence reads: CAIRGDTDLSTDTQYF. Here the CDR3 DNA reads TGTGCCATCAGGGGGGACACCGACCTAAGCACAGATACGCAGTATTTT. The chain couples TRBV10-3 to TRBJ2-3; a weak D match, TRBD1 (6 bases). V was cut by 6 bases and J by 0 bases, with 16 bases left in between. The CDR3 spans 16 residues. Germline values: CDR1 ENHRY, CDR2 SYGVKD.

The chain recombines TRBV7-9 with TRBJ1-1; 9 bases are shared with TRBD1. CDR3 size: 15 residues. V trimming: 2 bases; J trimming: 5 bases; junction bases outside the gene matches: 6. Germline-derived CDR1 and CDR2 are SEHNR and FQNEAQ (reference sequence). CDR3: CASSLNRQGGTEAFF. CDR3 coding DNA: TGTGCCAGCAGCTTAAACCGACAGGGGGGGACTGAAGCTTTCTTT.

The chain recombines TRBV5-1 with TRBJ2-2; 10 bases are a match to TRBD1. The V gene's germline CDR1 is SGHRS and CDR2 YFSETQ. The CDR3 sequence is 18 residues long. With V trimmed by 3 bases and J by 1 base, 9 bases remained unmatched. The CDR3 DNA follows: TGCGCCAGCAGCTACGAAGGGGGACAGGGGAAGAACACCGGGGAGCTGTTTTTT. This sequence encodes CASSYEGGQGKNTGELFF.

The chain combines TRBV6-1 with TRBJ2-5; 7 nucleotides align to TRBD1. The V segment lost 4 bases and the J segment 2 bases; nucleotides outside the gene matches: 7. The CDR3 runs to 15 residues. The germline V gene has CDR1 MNHNS and CDR2 SASEGT. CDR3 in amino acids: CASSGFRDRQETQYF. The DNA of the CDR3 is TGTGCCAGCAGTGGATTCCGGGACAGACAAGAGACCCAGTACTTC.

This clonotype showed up many times. The chain combines TRBV3-1 with TRBJ2-7, with D tentatively TRBD1 (6 bases). CDR1 and CDR2 (germline): LGHDT, YNNKEL (reference sequence). V shed 4 bases and J shed 4 bases, with 20 bases lying between them. This CDR3 comprises 16 residues. The CDR3 protein is CASSRTPGTHPYEQYF. The CDR3 region has the DNA TGTGCCAGCAGCCGAACTCCCGGGACACACCCTTACGAGCAGTACTTC.

The chain joins TRBV24-1 to TRBJ2-3; 9 bases are a match to TRBD1. Germline assignment: CDR1 KGHDR and CDR2 SFDVKD. The V and J ends lost 9 bases and 3 bases, in that order; junction bases with no gene match: 9. The CDR3 has 15 amino acids. CDR3 region: CATREGQGNTDTQYF. For the CDR3, the DNA is TGTGCCACCCGCGAGGGACAGGGAAATACAGATACGCAGTATTTT.

This clonotype was counted at least ten times. The chain carries TRBV9 and TRBJ1-2, with D perhaps matching TRBD1 (6 bases). CDR3 length: 17 residues. Germline CDR1 and CDR2: SGDLS and YYNGEE. The V gene lost 4 bases and the J gene lost 4 bases, with 23 bases spanning the gap. The CDR3 sequence is CASSPTRAGAALYGYTF. CDR3 bases: TGTGCCAGCAGCCCCACCCGAGCAGGGGCCGCCCTCTATGGCTACACCTTC.

This chain uses TRBV5-1 with TRBJ2-2, with TRBD2 as a possible D gene (5 bases). The CDR3 is 14 residues long. V lost 0 bases, J lost 3 bases, and 6 bases lay in between. Per the germline V gene, CDR1 is SGHRS and CDR2 is YFSETQ. CDR3 in amino acids: CASSLAGDTGELFF. CDR3 coding DNA: TGCGCCAGCAGCTTGGCCGGGGACACCGGGGAGCTGTTTTTT. Full variable domain (missing parts from reference TRBV5-1 and TRBJ2-2): KAGVTQTPRYLIKTRGQQVTLSCSPISGHRSVSWYQQTPGQGLQFLFEYFSETQRNKGNFPGRFSGRQFSNSRSEMNVSTLELGDSALYLCASSLAGDTGELFFGEGSRLTVL.

This clonotype has a handful of counts. The J gene is TRBJ1-1, the V gene TRBV7-2; the D is unclear. The V gene's germline CDR1 is SGHTA and CDR2 FQGNSA. V was shortened by 6 bases and J by 2 bases, with 10 bases between the two germline ends. The CDR3 sequence is 13 residues long. DNA of the CDR3: TGTGCCAGCAGTCCCTCGTACAACACTGAAGCTTTCTTT. It specifies CASSPSYNTEAFF. Combining the CDR3 with reference TRBV7-2 and TRBJ1-1 gives the whole variable domain GAGVSQSPSNKVTEKGKDVELRCDPISGHTALYWYRQSLGQGLEFLIYFQGNSAPDKSGLPSDRFSAERTGGSVSTLTIQRTQQEDSAVYLCASSPSYNTEAFFGQGTRLTVV.

This clonotype was counted a few times. The J gene is TRBJ1-1, the V gene TRBV7-2; 9 bases agree with TRBD1. CDR1 and CDR2 from the germline V gene are SGHTA and FQGNSA. With 5 bases clipped from V and 11 bases from J, the junction kept 6 bases outside the gene matches. There are 12 residues in the CDR3. CDR3 coding DNA: TGTGCCAGCAGCCTAACAGGGGGCGAGGCTTTCTTT. It yields the protein CASSLTGGEAFF. The full variable domain, in which reference TRBV7-2 and TRBJ1-1 provide the parts outside the CDR3, is GAGVSQSPSNKVTEKGKDVELRCDPISGHTALYWYRQSLGQGLEFLIYFQGNSAPDKSGLPSDRFSAERTGGSVSTLTIQRTQQEDSAVYLCASSLTGGEAFFGQGTRLTVV.

This clonotype was seen ten or more times. The gene calls are TRBV9 and TRBJ2-2, with no clear D. Trimming removed 0 bases from V and 3 bases from J, with 9 bases in between. The CDR3 has 15 residues. Germline CDR1 reads SGDLS; CDR2 reads YYNGEE. CDR3 region: CASSVEVAYTGELFF. The CDR3 coding sequence is TGTGCCAGCAGCGTAGAGGTTGCCTACACCGGGGAGCTGTTTTTT.

This clonotype came up many times. V gene TRBV9 combines with J gene TRBJ2-2; TRBD2 aligns across 12 bases. This CDR3 spans 16 amino acids. Germline trimming cut 3 bases from V and 4 bases from J; bases unmatched to any gene: 4. Germline V CDR1 and CDR2: SGDLS, YYNGEE. The CDR3 DNA follows: TGTGCCAGCAGCGCTAGCGGGGGGGCCGCCACCGGGGAGCTGTTTTTT. This gives the protein CASSASGGAATGELFF.

The sample holds a few counts of this clonotype. This sequence joins TRBV28 and TRBJ2-7; D call uncertain. Between the trimmed V and J ends, which lost 2 bases and 4 bases, there was a span of 9 bases. The CDR3 totals 13 residues. Germline V gives CDR1 MDHEN, CDR2 SYDVKM. DNA of the CDR3: TGTGCCAGCAGTTTAGACGACCCTTACGAGCAGTACTTC. This gives the protein CASSLDDPYEQYF.